Here is one T cell receptor beta chain with its context. The specificity of this receptor is unknown. No much larger clone is present one base from it, and per-base qualities are unavailable. This specimen belongs to a study of shared clonotypes between healthy human individuals (dated by TCRdb to about 2020). About the study as a whole: A couple of women and a few men aged 18 to 49 years were included in the cohort. To increase sequencing depth and limit assay-specific biases, TCR repertoire library preparation and sequencing were carried out by different laboratories using diverse techniques. For each donor, CD4 naive and CD4 memory were each run on three plates, CD8 naive on two plates, and CD8 memory on one plate. The study deeply sequenced blood TCR repertoires of five healthy adults to estimate repertoire size and the extent of clonotype sharing between individuals. Between about 0.94 and 8.9 billion PBMCs per donor were obtained by leukapheresis.

Beyond this particular receptor, the publication reports: Pairwise subsampling indicated that sequencing depth was expected to affect the degree of clonotype sharing among donors. Because the study included only a small number of donors, the genetic and exposure-history diversity represented was limited. Sharing across a few donors was observed for about 5% of naive CD4, 3% to 3.5% of naive CD8, 2% to 2.5% of memory CD4, and roughly 0.4% of memory CD8 clonotypes. Compared with non-shared clonotypes, clonotypes shared by all four sorted-subset donors had higher generation probabilities. Even with the large sequencing depth, rarefaction of the sorted-subset datasets indicated that sequencing was incomplete. Naive subsets generally had larger estimated clonotype richness than memory subsets did. Sampling was limited to blood, and TCR repertoires in tissue likely differ from TCR repertoires in blood.

Donors were healthy HIV-negative adults with no recently reported acute infections or vaccinations. Only Caucasian adults living in Nashville, Tennessee, USA were represented among the donors. CD4+ T cells were enriched by magnetic negative selection, after which naive cells were positively selected on CD45RA and the negative fraction was taken as the memory subset. Blood was collected by leukapheresis, and PBMCs were isolated by Ficoll-Histopaque density gradient centrifugation and then cryopreserved in liquid nitrogen vapor phase. Purity and quantity of every magnetically sorted T cell population were checked by analytical flow cytometry. From each sorted fraction, genomic DNA was isolated and quantified by UV absorbance on a Nanodrop 2000c. Using the deep immunoSEQ assay, multiplex PCR amplified TCR CDR3 regions from genomic DNA. Extracted genomic DNA from each cell subset was distributed evenly across all wells of several immunoSEQ 96-well plates, and each plate was treated as a replicate. For sorted subsets, each replicate PCR was loaded with around 220 ng genomic DNA, equivalent to 30,000 or so T cell genomes. Purified libraries were measured with a Qubit 3.0 fluorometer, size-checked on a Bioanalyzer 2100, and measured again with the KAPA Library Quantification kit. Every immunoSEQ 96-well plate was sequenced on a separate single-read 150-cycle Illumina NextSeq 550 flow cell. The study's own analysis went as follows. Because only junctional sequences without quality scores were contained in the immunoSEQ output, filtering matching that applied to full-length reads could not be performed. To assign V/J genes and CDR3, sequences were annotated against IMGT germline references using PyIR, a Python wrapper for IgBLAST v1.9. Reads were removed for weak V/J assignments (E-value above 1e-6), missing CDR3, stop codons, out-of-frame junctions, or ambiguous translated residues. V3J clonotypes were defined as sequences sharing an identical inferred V gene, J gene, and CDR3 amino acid sequence. To compute the percentage overlap between repertoires, the number of shared unique clonotypes was divided by the size of the smaller repertoire. Richness of each repertoire was evaluated using RTK rarefaction, the Chao1 estimator, and Recon v2.1 estimates of unobserved clonotypes. OLGA was used to compute generation probabilities for all TCRbeta clonotypes that the gDNA method yielded from a few donors. Held by TCRdb, this immuneACCESS table contains in-frame sequences only and omits some clones. Under half of the omission traces to an unresolved V gene where checked; the cause of the rest is unknown. V and J calls plus clone size are reproduced from that table; the DNA served to infer D and trimming. In all, the sample holds a few million clones, and over 90% of those were seen once. The leading ten clones occupy about 0.41% of the sample.

The sample was naive CD4+ T cells from PBMCs. What this sample's cell subset or site label stands for: CD45RA+ positively selected. This clonotype was obtained from a man younger than 30 in good health. Some clones in this sample may be carry-over from other donors' samples.

The CDR3 region: CASSQPVRGTDTQYF. At the DNA level, the sequence is TGCGCCAGCAGCCAACCCGTTAGAGGCACAGATACGCAGTATTTT. Recombination joined TRBV4-1 with TRBJ2-3, with no reliable assignment of the D segment. The CDR3 starts with the cysteine, ends with the phenylalanine, and has 15 residues. Of all the DNA, just the CDR3 is kept, 45 bases in frame from base 1. Relative to germline, V is 2 bases shorter and J is 1 base shorter, with 10 bases between their ends. CDR1 MGHRA and CDR2 YSYEKL are derived from the germline V gene.